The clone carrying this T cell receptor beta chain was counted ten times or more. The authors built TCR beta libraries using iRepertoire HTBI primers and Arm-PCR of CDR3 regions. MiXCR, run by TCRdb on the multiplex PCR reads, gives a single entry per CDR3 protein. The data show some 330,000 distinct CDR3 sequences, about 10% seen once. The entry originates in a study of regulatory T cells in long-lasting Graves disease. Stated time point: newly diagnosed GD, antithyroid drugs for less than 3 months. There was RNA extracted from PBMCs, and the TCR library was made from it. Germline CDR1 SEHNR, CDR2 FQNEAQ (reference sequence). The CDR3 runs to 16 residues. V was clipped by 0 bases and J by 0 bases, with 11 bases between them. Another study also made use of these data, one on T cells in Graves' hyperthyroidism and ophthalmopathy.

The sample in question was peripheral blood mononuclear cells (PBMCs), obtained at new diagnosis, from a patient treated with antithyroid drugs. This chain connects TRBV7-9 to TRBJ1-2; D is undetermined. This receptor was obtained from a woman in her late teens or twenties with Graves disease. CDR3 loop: CASSLAQRTSNYGYTF. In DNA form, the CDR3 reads TGTGCCAGCAGCTTAGCGCAGCGCACCTCTAACTATGGCTACACCTTC.